What follows describes a single T cell receptor beta chain. The V gene lost 1 base and the J gene lost 0 bases, with 14 bases spanning the gap. Germline CDR1 SGHNT, CDR2 YENEEA. This CDR3 has 17 residues. This specimen belongs to a study of blood T cell repertoires in COVID-19. On the study more broadly: Sites in the United States, Italy and Spain provided acute and convalescent COVID-19 samples.

As processed by the authors: Reference gene primer amplification gave estimated nucleated cell counts. Profiled with immunoSEQ multiplex PCR; TCRdb holds only in-frame clones, not every one. Clonal size and the V and J genes are those of that table, whereas D and trimming came from the DNA. The sample holds roughly 200,000 clones; approximately 90% are singletons and the top ten take 0.95% to 1.5%. The chain has TRBV11-3 and TRBJ2-3; the D gene is possibly TRBD2 (5 bases). This sequence originates from a man younger than 45 who had recovered from COVID-19. The source material was PBMCs or T cells enriched from blood (not recorded which). CDR3 residues: CASSLGGWQNSTDTQYF. The CDR3 DNA follows: TGTGCCAGCAGCTTAGGCGGGTGGCAGAATAGCACAGATACGCAGTATTTT.